This T cell receptor beta chain was observed in a study of T cells in Graves' hyperthyroidism and ophthalmopathy. TCR beta CDR3 regions were amplified from RNA transcripts. RT-PCR in the first round (using the HTBI primer set) targeted the TCR CDR3. Each CDR3 protein is one row after TCRdb ran MiXCR on the multiplex PCR reads. The sample lists 600,000 or so distinct CDR3 sequences, about 45% occurring once. Comment on this clonotype: The antigen remains unidentified.

Notes on the study in general: The model identified upcoming ophthalmopathy a median around 7.1 months ahead of onset. Ophthalmopathy cases were set apart from stable hyperthyroidism by a 13 V-J model. Within blood appeared most thyroid clonotypes that had expanded above 0.001.

The CDR3 loop spans 12 amino acids. With 8 bases removed from V and 3 bases from J, the gap between germline ends came to 13 bases. The germline CDR1 and CDR2 sequences are SQVTM and ANQGSEA. Material: peripheral blood or thyroid tissue (not recorded which). V gene TRBV29-1 combines with J gene TRBJ1-2, with TRBD1 as a possible D gene (5 bases). The clonotype was recovered from a woman aged 18-30 years with Graves' hyperthyroidism. The CDR3: CSLAQGDYGYTF. The CDR3 region has the DNA TGCAGCTTGGCCCAGGGCGACTATGGCTACACCTTC. Full variable domain (rest looked up from reference TRBV29-1 and TRBJ1-2): SAVISQKPSRDICQRGTSLTIQCQVDSQVTMMFWYRQQPGQSLTLIATANQGSEATYESGFVIDKFPISRPNLTFSTLTVSNMSPEDSSIYLCSLAQGDYGYTFGSGTRLTVV.